The entry below gives a single T cell receptor beta chain sequence along with its context. Its antigen is not known. The study ran its PCR with 60 Vbeta and 13 Jbeta primers. Only in-frame clones appear in the TCRdb table, and some are missing; sequencing was by immunoSEQ multiplex PCR. This table has around 150,000 clones, more than 70% appearing once. The data belong to a study of cytomegalovirus exposure and HLA in healthy donors. Study outcomes and limitations: It was in a later analysis that TCR association rates were seen to vary by HLA locus, highest for DRB1 and lowest for HLA-C. Among the sequence variants, a highly shared cluster was likely an artifact of sequencing.

The germline V gene encodes CDR1 MNHNY and CDR2 SVGAGI (reference sequence). This CDR3 is built from 14 residues. Trimming pared 5 bases from V and 2 bases from J, leaving 13 bases between. The chain combines TRBV6-6 with TRBJ2-7; D call uncertain. Input material: PBMCs. This clonotype was obtained from a man younger than 40 in good health and CMV-seronegative. The DNA of the CDR3 is TGTGCCAGCAGTCATACAGTGGCTACCTACGAGCAGTACTTC. It translates to CASSHTVATYEQYF.